The rows below give T cell receptor beta chains drawn from one sample of a study of T cells in tuberculosis. Sequencing was performed with immunoSEQ multiplex PCR; in TCRdb, only in-frame clones are kept and a portion is missing. In the table there are tens of thousands of clones, approximately 92% of which are singletons. Sequencing was done on a sample of PBMCs. Receptors originate from a donor aged 10 to 29 with latent tuberculosis or without tuberculosis infection. Some clones in this sample may be carry-over from other donors' samples. Both conserved end residues are trimmed from each CDR3.

v_gene	j_gene	CDR3aa
TRBV6-5	TRBJ2-7	ASRRKVDNYEQY
TRBV27	TRBJ1-1	ATFSPDSTGTEAF
TRBV15	TRBJ2-1	ATSRVASRAYNEQF
TRBV25-1	TRBJ1-4	ASSPRDILQNEKLF
TRBV10-3	TRBJ1-2	AISETGDRVYGYT
TRBV19	TRBJ1-3	ASWGLTADSGNTIY
TRBV5-6	TRBJ2-3	ASSFRGTSTDTQY
TRBV29-1	TRBJ2-6	SVRPEAGANVLT
TRBV5-1	TRBJ1-2	ASSLAQGTNGYT
TRBV5-1	TRBJ2-3	ASSSRTAPSTDTQY
TRBV19	TRBJ2-7	ACANSYEQY
TRBV19	TRBJ2-1	ASSIMLAGGRNEQF
TRBV10-3	TRBJ2-5	AISPGTTQETQY
TRBV2	TRBJ1-1	ASSERQMMNTEAF
TRBV5-1	TRBJ1-1	ASSLEGFDRKNTEAF
TRBV6-1	TRBJ1-5	ASTDRVGNQPQH
TRBV25-1	TRBJ1-2	ASSIGQYYGYT
TRBV5-1	TRBJ1-2	ASSQEGAIYGYT
TRBV1	TRBJ2-5	TSSQGRSGDETQY
TRBV15	TRBJ2-7	ATSRDRGLGEQY
TRBV5-1	TRBJ1-2	ASSPGQPGNYGYT
TRBV7-8	TRBJ2-2	ASSQSFANTGELF
TRBV5-1	TRBJ1-2	ASRDSVVSNYGYT
TRBV9	TRBJ2-3	ASNGDTQY
TRBV29-1	TRBJ2-3	SVVDSFTDTQY
TRBV5-6	TRBJ2-7	ASSRGHLGSYEQY
TRBV7-9	TRBJ1-1	ASTLDRGLMTEAF
TRBV19	TRBJ1-5	ASSIGFRVLSNQPQH
TRBV6-1	TRBJ1-5	ASRDRAVQPQH
TRBV12-2	TRBJ1-2	ASRLKEGRASGYT
TRBV5-1	TRBJ2-1	ASSVTSGLAGGSSVGEQF
TRBV11-2	TRBJ1-2	ASSLGGNYGYT
TRBV5-1	TRBJ2-3	ASSLTQLGLPQY
TRBV19	TRBJ2-7	ASSRDRGLYEQY
TRBV5-8	TRBJ2-7	ASSRIRDIAYEQY
TRBV6-1	TRBJ2-5	ASSDEAGGQETQY
TRBV5-5	TRBJ2-3	ASSGGALFTDTQY
TRBV30	TRBJ1-5	AWSVHRGSNQPQH
TRBV7-8	TRBJ2-7	ASTTIGTSVRDEQY
TRBV27	TRBJ1-2	ASSSDLSGGYRYT
TRBV6-5	TRBJ2-5	ASIKAGDETQY
TRBV5-1	TRBJ1-2	ASSRYYTGGDGYT
TRBV6-5	TRBJ1-2	ASSKRTGDYGYT
TRBV7-9	TRBJ1-6	ASSLTGRAFETNSPLH
TRBV7-6	TRBJ2-7	ASSPDTFTYEQY
TRBV5-1	TRBJ2-7	ASSLGSRGGSYEQY
TRBV18	TRBJ2-5	ASSPSSGTLEETQY
TRBV29-1	TRBJ2-2	SVKELKNTGELF
TRBV6-1	TRBJ2-7	ASSGTRAEQY
TRBV25-1	TRBJ2-3	ASDHGQGSIGDTQY
TRBV2	TRBJ1-1	ASSVGRGNTEAF
TRBV29-1	TRBJ2-5	SVGGQGTRETQY
TRBV6-5	TRBJ1-1	ASSRPSRGTEAF
TRBV11-2	TRBJ2-1	ASSFIAGAYNEQF
TRBV6-1	TRBJ2-7	ALLSLVSYEQY
TRBV2	TRBJ2-7	AIGRGSSYEQY
TRBV5-4	TRBJ1-6	ATSREDSPLH
TRBV29-1	TRBJ1-5	SVPGQGSNQPQH
TRBV5-1	TRBJ2-1	ASSLQGQGWNNEQF